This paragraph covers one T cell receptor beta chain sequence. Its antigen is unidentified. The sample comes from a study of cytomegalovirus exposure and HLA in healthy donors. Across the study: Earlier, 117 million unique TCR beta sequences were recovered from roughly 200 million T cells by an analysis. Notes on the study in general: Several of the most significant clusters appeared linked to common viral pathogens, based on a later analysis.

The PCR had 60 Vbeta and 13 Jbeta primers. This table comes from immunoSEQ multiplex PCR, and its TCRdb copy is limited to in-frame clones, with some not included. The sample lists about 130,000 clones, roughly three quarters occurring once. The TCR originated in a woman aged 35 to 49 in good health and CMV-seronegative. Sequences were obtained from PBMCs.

CDR3 residues: CASSVAGVSSYEQYF. The CDR3 DNA follows: TGTGCCAGTAGTGTTGCAGGGGTTAGCTCCTACGAGCAGTACTTC. The chain has TRBV19 and TRBJ2-7, with D perhaps matching TRBD1 (6 bases). From germline, CDR1 is LNHDA and CDR2 SQIVND (reference sequence). The V end was cut by 5 bases, the J end by 0 bases, with 14 bases between. CDR3 length equals 15 residues.